The sequence of this T cell receptor (beta chain) was determined in a study of blood T cell repertoires in COVID-19. The overall study: Spain, Italy and the United States supplied samples that represented acute and convalescent COVID-19.

Germline-derived CDR1 and CDR2 are LGHDT and YNNKEL (reference sequence). The CDR3 extends over 12 amino acids. Trimming took 3 bases from V and 9 from J, leaving 6 bases between them. The table came from immunoSEQ multiplex PCR; TCRdb's copy has only in-frame clones and leaves some out. The sample consists of roughly 55,000 clones, more than 60% of them appearing once. This chain joins TRBV3-1 (or the pseudogene TRBV3-2) and TRBJ1-6; D is unresolved. The clonotype comes from a human donor in a cohort sampled during active COVID-19. The sequenced sample was peripheral blood. CDR3 sequence (DNA): TGTGCCAGCAGCCATTTGAGTTCACCCCTCCACTTT. Amino acid sequence: CASSHLSSPLHF.